One and the same sample provided the 9 T cell receptor beta chains below, sequenced in a study of cytomegalovirus exposure and HLA in healthy donors (dated by TCRdb to the late 2010s). The receptor library was made with the immunoSEQ multiplex PCR assay. The multiplex PCR relied on a mix of 60 forward primers for TCR Vbeta segments and 13 reverse primers for TCR Jbeta segments. This immuneACCESS table, as held by TCRdb, lists in-frame sequences with V and J called but not all clones. Of the missing ones, under half trace to an unresolved V gene in checked studies; the others have no known cause. The sample table holds more than 110,000 clones, of which 65% to 80% were seen once. Roughly 1.2% of the sample goes to the ten largest clones. Sequencing was performed on PBMCs. These receptors all stem from a male donor in good health and CMV-seropositive.

The chain is built from TRBV28 and TRBJ1-6, with 9 bases matching TRBD1. In germline, CDR1 is MDHEN, CDR2 SYDVKM. The CDR3 is made up of 14 amino acids. V was clipped by 7 bases and J by 6 bases; unmatched bases: 4. The CDR3: CASTQTGGNSPLHF. CDR3 DNA: TGTGCCAGCACCCAGACAGGGGGTAATTCACCCCTCCACTTT. Combining the CDR3 with reference TRBV28 and TRBJ1-6 gives the whole variable domain DVKVTQSSRYLVKRTGEKVFLECVQDMDHENMFWYRQDPGLGLRLIYFSYDVKMKEKGDIPEGYSVSREKKERFSLILESASTNQTSMYLCASTQTGGNSPLHFGNGTRLTVT.

The CDR3 region has the DNA TGCGCCAGCAGCCAAGGGATGGTTCTGGCGGAACAGTTCTTC. This codes for CASSQGMVLAEQFF. The rearrangement uses TRBV4-3 and TRBJ2-1; D gene ambiguous. Germline V gene lookup returns CDR1 LGHNA and CDR2 YSLEER. The CDR3 is made up of 14 amino acids. Trimming stripped 1 base from V and 13 bases from J, with 17 bases between.

The CDR3 DNA is TGTGCCACACCGACAGTTGATTCTGGAAACACCATATATTTT. Its translation: CATPTVDSGNTIYF. The chain recombines TRBV7-9 with TRBJ1-3, with TRBD1 as a possible D gene (5 bases). V gave up 10 bases and J gave up 1 base, with 14 bases separating them. There are 14 residues in the CDR3. Germline V gene lookup returns CDR1 SEHNR and CDR2 FQNEAQ (reference sequence).

The chain combines TRBV27 with TRBJ2-7; TRBD1 is a possible D gene (6 bases). Germline V gives CDR1 MNHEY, CDR2 SMNVEV (reference sequence). The CDR3 is made up of 14 amino acids. The germline V and J ends were trimmed by 3 bases and 6 bases, with 15 bases remaining between them. The CDR3: CASSFGRGNGEQYF. CDR3 DNA: TGTGCCAGCAGTTTCGGTAGGGGGAACGGCGAGCAGTACTTC.

The CDR3 DNA sequence: TGTGCCAGCTCACCCGGTTTCCTGAGCTCCTACGAGCAGTACTTC. Its translation: CASSPGFLSSYEQYF. This chain uses TRBV18 with TRBJ2-7, with unresolved D. Germline V gene sequence: CDR1 KGHSH, CDR2 LQKENI. Trimming stripped 3 bases from V and 0 bases from J, with 12 bases between. CDR3 size: 15 residues.

The chain recombines TRBV7-9 with TRBJ2-7; 12 bases map to TRBD1. V lost 1 base to trimming and J lost 11 bases; unmatched junction nucleotides: 3. From germline, CDR1 is SEHNR and CDR2 FQNEAQ (reference sequence). The CDR3 consists of 13 residues. The CDR3: CASSLGDRGLEYF. The CDR3 coding sequence is TGTGCCAGCAGCTTAGGGGACAGGGGGCTGGAGTACTTC. The variable domain in full, completed from reference TRBV7-9 and TRBJ2-7, reads DTGVSQNPRHKITKRGQNVTFRCDPISEHNRLYWYRQTLGQGPEFLTYFQNEAQLEKSRLLSDRFSAERPKGSFSTLEIQRTEQGDSAMYLCASSLGDRGLEYFGPGTRLTVT.

V usage is TRBV19 and J usage is TRBJ1-6; a possible D gene is TRBD1 (5 bases). CDR3 length: 14 residues. Germline assignment: CDR1 LNHDA and CDR2 SQIVND (reference sequence). V lost 6 bases and J lost 8, with 14 bases in between. Here the CDR3 reads CASSPVGEDSPLHF. In nucleotides, the CDR3 is TGTGCCAGTAGCCCAGTAGGGGAGGATTCACCCCTCCACTTT. Complete variable domain (other parts from reference TRBV19 and TRBJ1-6): DGGITQSPKYLFRKEGQNVTLSCEQNLNHDAMYWYRQDPGQGLRLIYYSQIVNDFQKGDIAEGYSVSREKKESFPLTVTSAQKNPTAFYLCASSPVGEDSPLHFGNGTRLTVT.

The genes are TRBV5-1 and TRBJ1-4; TRBD1 might be the D (6 bases). This CDR3 is 13 amino acids long. Germline V gene lookup returns CDR1 SGHRS and CDR2 YFSETQ. V was pared by 4 bases and J by 5 bases, with 9 bases between. CDR3 loop: CASSRDTNEKLFF. CDR3 in DNA: TGCGCCAGCAGCCGGGACACCAATGAAAAACTGTTTTTT.

The V and J genes are TRBV18 and TRBJ2-5; a possible D gene is TRBD1 (6 bases). The DNA end favors TRBJ2-7, so the J call may be wrong. From germline, CDR1 is KGHSH and CDR2 LQKENI. The CDR3 extends over 16 amino acids. Here the CDR3 reads CASSHSGDSGSYEQYF. CDR3 DNA sequence: TGTGCCAGCTCACATTCAGGGGATAGTGGCTCCTACGAGCAGTACTTC.